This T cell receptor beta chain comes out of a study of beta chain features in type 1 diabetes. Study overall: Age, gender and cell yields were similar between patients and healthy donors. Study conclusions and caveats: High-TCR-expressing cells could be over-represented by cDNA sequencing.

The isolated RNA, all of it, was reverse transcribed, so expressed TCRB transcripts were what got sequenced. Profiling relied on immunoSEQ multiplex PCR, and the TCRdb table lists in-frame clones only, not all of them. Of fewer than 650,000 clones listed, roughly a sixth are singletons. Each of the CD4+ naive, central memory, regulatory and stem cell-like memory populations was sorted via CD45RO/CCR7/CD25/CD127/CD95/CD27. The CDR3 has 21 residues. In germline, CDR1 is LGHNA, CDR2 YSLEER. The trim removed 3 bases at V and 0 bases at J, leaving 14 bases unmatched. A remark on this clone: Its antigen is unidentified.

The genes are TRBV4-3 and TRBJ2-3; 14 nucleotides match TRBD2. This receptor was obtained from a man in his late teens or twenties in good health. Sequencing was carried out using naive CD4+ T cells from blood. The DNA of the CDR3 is TGCGCCAGCAGCCAGAGCTTGGGACTAGCGGGAGTGGCCCTTAGCACAGATACGCAGTATTTT. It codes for CASSQSLGLAGVALSTDTQYF.